This T cell receptor (beta chain) stems from a study of molecular identifiers for immune sequencing clone quantification. For the study at large: Naive CD8 RNA (20,000 or 100,000 cells) was divided into five aliquots, with four sequenced.

General study results and limits: Spiked Jurkat TCR RNA equivalent to one cell reportedly surfaced among 900,000 to 1,000,000 naive cells.

Of note for this clonotype: Antigen specificity is unknown. This sequence may be a read error, since a much larger clone differs from it by one base.

Germline assignment: CDR1 SGHKS and CDR2 YYEKEE (reference sequence). This CDR3 is 15 amino acids long. TCRdb re-derived calls from the PCR reads in MiXCR, one entry per CDR3 protein. The sample has some 320,000 distinct CDR3 sequences, about 22% seen once. Naive CD8 libraries came from around 18,000 to 910,000 sorted cells with 10%, 30% or 50% RNA. CD8+CD4-CCR7+CD45RA+ sorting gave the naive CD8 T cells. Source material: naive CD8+ T cells from blood, with Jurkat cell RNA spiked in. The sample's subset: FACS-sorted CD8+CD4-CCR7+CD45RA+ naive T cells. This chain connects TRBV5-5 to TRBJ2-7, with TRBD2 matching over 7 bases. The sequence was obtained from a human donor in good health. Some libraries in this study had Jurkat cell RNA spiked in. The CDR3 region is CGSSLVLAGRGEQYF. The CDR3 DNA reads TGTGGCAGCAGCTTGGTTTTAGCGGGTCGGGGGGAGCAGTACTTC.